Sequencing of this T cell receptor beta chain was carried out in a study of blood T cell repertoires in COVID-19. Overall study: Spain, Italy and the United States supplied samples that represented acute and convalescent COVID-19. Sources were T cells, B-cell-depleted T cells, or PBMCs; the material itself was cDNA or gDNA.

Some clones are missing from TCRdb's copy, which holds only in-frame ones; the method was immunoSEQ multiplex PCR. The sample yields about 480,000 clones, roughly 90% seen once. Everyone who took part was about 18 to 90 years old, and they came from 24 US areas. Researchers sorted participants into cohorts using their self-reported clinical history. V was clipped by 7 bases and J by 12 bases, with 15 bases between them. Germline V gene data show CDR1 as SQVTM and CDR2 as ANQGSEA. There are 10 residues in the CDR3. The specimen was PBMCs or T cells enriched from blood (not recorded which). V usage is TRBV29-1 and J usage is TRBJ1-2; D is possibly TRBD1 (6 bases). This clonotype was sampled from a woman aged 40 to 50 who had recovered from COVID-19. The CDR3 nucleotides are TGCAGCGCCGGGAACAGGGACCACACCTTC. Encoded protein: CSAGNRDHTF.